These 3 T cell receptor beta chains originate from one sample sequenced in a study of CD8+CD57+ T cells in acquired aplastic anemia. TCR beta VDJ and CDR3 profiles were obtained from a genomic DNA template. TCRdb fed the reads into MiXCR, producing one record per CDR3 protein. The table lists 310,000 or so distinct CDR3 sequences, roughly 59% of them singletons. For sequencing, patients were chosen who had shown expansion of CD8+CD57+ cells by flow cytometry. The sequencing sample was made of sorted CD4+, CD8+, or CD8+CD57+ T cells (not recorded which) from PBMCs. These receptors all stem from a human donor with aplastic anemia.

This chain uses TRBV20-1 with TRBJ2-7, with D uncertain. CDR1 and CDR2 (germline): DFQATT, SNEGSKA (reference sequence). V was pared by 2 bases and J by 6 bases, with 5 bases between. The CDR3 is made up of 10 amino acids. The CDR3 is CSARRVEQYF. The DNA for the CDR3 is TGCAGTGCTAGAAGGGTCGAGCAGTACTTC.

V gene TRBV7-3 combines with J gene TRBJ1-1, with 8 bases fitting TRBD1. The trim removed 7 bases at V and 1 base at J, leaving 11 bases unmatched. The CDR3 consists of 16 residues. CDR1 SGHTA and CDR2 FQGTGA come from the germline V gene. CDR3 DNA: TGTGCCAGCACCCACAGGGGGGGCTGGGGGAACACTGAAGCTTTCTTT. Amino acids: CASTHRGGWGNTEAFF.

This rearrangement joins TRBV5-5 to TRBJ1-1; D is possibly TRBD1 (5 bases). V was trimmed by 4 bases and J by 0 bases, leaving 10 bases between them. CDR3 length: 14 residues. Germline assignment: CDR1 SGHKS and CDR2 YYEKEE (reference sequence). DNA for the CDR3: TGTGCCAGCAGCCCCGGGACGATGAACACTGAAGCTTTCTTT. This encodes CASSPGTMNTEAFF.